Presented here are 3 T cell receptor beta chains from one specimen sequenced in a study of blood T cell repertoires in COVID-19. TCRdb's copy holds only in-frame clones and misses some; the assay was immunoSEQ multiplex PCR. The data show fewer than 350,000 clones, around 85% seen once. What was sequenced was PBMCs or T cells enriched from blood (not recorded which). Receptors were obtained from a woman in her forties who had recovered from COVID-19.

This chain uses TRBV4-3 with TRBJ2-3, with TRBD2 matching 8 bases. The V gene end was trimmed by 1 base and the J gene end by 0 bases; junction bases not matched to a gene: 0. Germline V gene lookup returns CDR1 LGHNA and CDR2 YSLEER. This CDR3 has 15 amino acids. The CDR3 region is CASSQASGSTDTQYF. The CDR3 bases are TGCGCCAGCAGCCAAGCTAGCGGGAGCACAGATACGCAGTATTTT.

V is TRBV6-5 and J is TRBJ1-3; D is perhaps TRBD1 (5 bases). Trimming pared 8 bases from V and 2 bases from J, leaving 13 bases between. The germline V gene encodes CDR1 MNHEY and CDR2 SVGAGI. CDR3 length equals 14 residues. Here the CDR3 DNA reads TGTGCCAGCGGACTGGGGGGGGCTGGAAACACCATATATTTT. Its translation: CASGLGGAGNTIYF.

V gene TRBV21-1 combines with J gene TRBJ2-7; the table assigns TRBD2, which was not confirmed against the DNA. TRBV21-1 is a listed pseudogene. There are 14 residues in the CDR3. As DNA, the CDR3 is TGTGCCAGCGGCGGACAAGGACTAGTAAACGAGCAGTACTTC. Residues: CASGGQGLVNEQYF.